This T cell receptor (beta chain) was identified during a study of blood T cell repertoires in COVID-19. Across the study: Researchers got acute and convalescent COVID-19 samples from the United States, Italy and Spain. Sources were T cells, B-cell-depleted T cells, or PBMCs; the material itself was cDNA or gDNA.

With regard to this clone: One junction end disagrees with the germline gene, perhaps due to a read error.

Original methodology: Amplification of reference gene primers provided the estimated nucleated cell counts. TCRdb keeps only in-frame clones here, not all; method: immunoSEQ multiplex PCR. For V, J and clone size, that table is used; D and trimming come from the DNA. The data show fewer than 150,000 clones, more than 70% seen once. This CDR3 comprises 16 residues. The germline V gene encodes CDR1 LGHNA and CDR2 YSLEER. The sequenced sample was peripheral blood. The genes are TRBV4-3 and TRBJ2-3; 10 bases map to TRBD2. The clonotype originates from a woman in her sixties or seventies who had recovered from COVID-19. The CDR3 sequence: CASSQRSSGSKDTQYF. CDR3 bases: TGCGCCAGCAGCCAACGATCTAGCGGGAGCAAAGATACGCAGTATTTT.